The 27 T cell receptor beta chains below come from one sample, sequenced in a study of blood T cells in healthy people across ages. Combining a sample-barcoded 5' primer with a J-beta primer mix, a second PCR ran for roughly 6 to 12 cycles. Each CDR3 protein is one row after TCRdb ran MiXCR on the 5' RACE reads. The table includes 910,000 or so distinct CDR3 sequences, roughly 51% detected once. Sequencing was done on a sample of blood. These receptors came from a woman between 55 and 75 years old in good health.

This clonotype was seen a few times. The genes are TRBV2 and TRBJ2-7; 8 bases fit TRBD2. Germline V lookup: CDR1 SNHLY, CDR2 FYNNEI. V shed 7 bases, J shed 3 bases, and the junction held 11 bases outside the gene matches. The length of the CDR3 is 15 residues. This chain's CDR3 is CASIRRASGLYEQYF. For the CDR3, the DNA is TGTGCCAGCATCCGGCGGGCTAGCGGGCTCTACGAGCAGTACTTC.

The chain uses TRBV20-1 and TRBJ2-5; D gene ambiguous. The CDR3 has 14 amino acids. V gave up 6 bases and J gave up 5 bases, with 19 bases separating them. In germline, CDR1 is DFQATT, CDR2 SNEGSKA (reference sequence). CDR3: CSAPLGQVRETQYF. As DNA, the CDR3 is TGCAGTGCACCTCTAGGGCAGGTTCGGGAGACCCAGTACTTC.

The chain uses TRBV18 and TRBJ2-2; D remains unclear. The CDR3 is made up of 14 amino acids. Trimming pared 9 bases from V and 2 bases from J, leaving 13 bases between. Per the germline V gene, CDR1 is KGHSH and CDR2 is LQKENI. CDR3 in DNA: TGTGCCAGTCCCCCAGGCGAAAACACCGGGGAGCTGTTTTTT. Encoded protein: CASPPGENTGELFF.

The gene calls are TRBV4-2 and TRBJ2-1; 8 bases align to TRBD2. The CDR3 totals 14 residues. With 0 bases clipped from V and 15 bases from J, the junction kept 10 bases outside the gene matches. CDR1 and CDR2 from the germline V gene are LGHNA and YNFKEQ. Written as DNA, the CDR3 is TGTGCCAGCAGCCAAGATCCGGGAGGGCTTGTCCCGTTCTTC. It encodes CASSQDPGGLVPFF.

This clonotype was counted between two and nine times. The gene calls are TRBV11-1 and TRBJ2-3, with D unresolved. The ends were cut back, 4 bases at V and 3 bases at J, with 17 bases in the middle. CDR1 and CDR2 (germline): SGHAT, FQDESV (reference sequence). This CDR3 spans 16 amino acids. Here the CDR3 reads CASSSGTEPMTDTQYF. As DNA, the CDR3 is TGTGCCAGCAGCTCCGGCACGGAACCTATGACAGATACGCAGTATTTT.

The CDR3 DNA reads as TGTGCCAGCAGTTTAAACGCACAAGAGACCCAGTACTTC. Protein: CASSLNAQETQYF. The rearrangement joins TRBV12-3 or TRBV12-4 to TRBJ2-7; D gene unclear. The assigned J gene may be wrong: the sequence end matches TRBJ2-5 better. CDR3 length: 13 amino acids.

V is TRBV14 and J is TRBJ2-3; D might be TRBD1 (5 bases). V was cut by 4 bases and J by 6 bases, with 11 bases left in between. Germline lookup yields CDR1 SGHDN and CDR2 FVKESK. The CDR3 length is 13 residues. The CDR3 bases are TGTGCCAGCAGCCGCAGGGAACGTGATACGCAGTATTTT. This sequence encodes CASSRRERDTQYF.

J is TRBJ1-2 and V is TRBV20-1; D unclear. The CDR3 is 9 amino acids. Germline V gene data show CDR1 as DFQATT and CDR2 as SNEGSKA (reference sequence). Trimming left V 8 bases short and J 8 bases short, with 9 bases between. CDR3 nucleotides: TGCAGTACCCAAGGAGGCTACACCTTC. It translates to CSTQGGYTF.

The chain carries TRBV7-9 and TRBJ2-3; the D is unclear. Trimming cost V 6 bases and J 6 bases, with 13 bases left between them. CDR3 length: 13 amino acids. Germline V gene data show CDR1 as SEHNR and CDR2 as FQNEAQ (reference sequence). The CDR3 DNA sequence: TGTGCCAGCAGAAGAGACTCCGTCGATACGCAGTATTTT. Its protein is CASRRDSVDTQYF.

The chain recombines TRBV28 with TRBJ2-3; no firm D call. Trimming shortened V by 5 bases and J by 0 bases, and 6 bases separated the two germline ends. The CDR3 is 13 amino acids. CDR1 is MDHEN and CDR2 is SYDVKM in the germline V gene. This CDR3 reads CASSTISTDTQYF. CDR3 DNA sequence: TGTGCCAGCAGTACCATTAGCACAGATACGCAGTATTTT.

This clonotype was seen a handful of times. The chain couples TRBV27 to TRBJ2-7; 8 bases match TRBD1. Unmatched junction bases numbered 6, after V lost 3 bases and J lost 2 bases. The CDR3 has 15 amino acids. In germline, CDR1 is MNHEY, CDR2 SMNVEV (reference sequence). The CDR3 DNA is TGTGCCAGCAGTTTGGCGAGGACAGGGACCTACGAGCAGTACTTC. This encodes CASSLARTGTYEQYF.

This clonotype occurred once. The gene calls are TRBV12-3 or TRBV12-4 and TRBJ2-5; 7 nucleotides agree with TRBD2. The CDR3 has 15 amino acids. The J segment lost 4 bases and the V segment lost 6 bases, leaving 11 bases of the junction unmatched. DNA for the CDR3: TGTGCCAGCAGCCCCGGGACTACCCCCGGAGAGACCCAGTACTTC. Translation: CASSPGTTPGETQYF.

V is TRBV6-1 and J is TRBJ2-1; tentative D call: TRBD1 (6 bases). CDR3 length: 15 residues. Trimming took 3 bases from V and 1 from J, leaving 10 bases between them. Germline V lookup: CDR1 MNHNS, CDR2 SASEGT. The CDR3 DNA reads as TGTGCCAGCAGTGAGCAGGGGTCGTCCTACAATGAGCAGTTCTTC. This translates into CASSEQGSSYNEQFF.

A few counts support this clonotype. V usage is TRBV7-2 and J usage is TRBJ2-7; 8 bases match TRBD2. There are 16 residues in the CDR3. V lost 5 bases to trimming and J lost 0 bases; unmatched junction nucleotides: 9. Per germline, CDR1 SGHTA and CDR2 FQGNSA. CDR3 protein: CASSRSSGKTSYEQYF. The DNA of the CDR3 is TGTGCCAGCAGCCGTAGTAGCGGGAAAACCTCCTACGAGCAGTACTTC. The complete variable domain, with remaining parts taken from reference TRBV7-2 and TRBJ2-7, reads GAGVSQSPSNKVTEKGKDVELRCDPISGHTALYWYRQSLGQGLEFLIYFQGNSAPDKSGLPSDRFSAERTGGSVSTLTIQRTQQEDSAVYLCASSRSSGKTSYEQYFGPGTRLTVT.

The V gene is TRBV4-2, the J gene TRBJ2-3; D call uncertain. V was cut by 0 bases and J by 10 bases, with 17 bases left in between. CDR3 length equals 15 residues. The germline V gene has CDR1 LGHNA and CDR2 YNFKEQ. The DNA of the CDR3 is TGTGCCAGCAGCCAAGAAGACTCTAGTCGCCCTGCGCAGTATTTT. Its protein product is CASSQEDSSRPAQYF.

The chain couples TRBV11-2 to TRBJ2-3; D is ambiguous. Trimming removed 2 bases from V and 6 bases from J, with 12 bases in between. Per germline, CDR1 SGHAT and CDR2 FQNNGV. The CDR3 is 14 residues long. The CDR3 reads CASSLRFVRDTQYF. In DNA form, the CDR3 reads TGTGCCAGCAGCTTAAGGTTTGTGCGGGATACGCAGTATTTT.

The V gene is TRBV5-1, the J gene TRBJ2-5; 8 nucleotides line up with TRBD2. The CDR3 extends over 17 amino acids. Trimming removed 4 bases from V and 13 bases from J; junction bases left unmatched: 24. Germline V lookup: CDR1 SGHRS, CDR2 YFSETQ. In nucleotides, the CDR3 is TGCGCCAGCAGCCCCGACCAGAGGGTTCGAGCGGGAGAGGTGCCGTACTTC. Translation gives CASSPDQRVRAGEVPYF.

The chain has TRBV6-1 and TRBJ1-5; D might be TRBD1 (5 bases). CDR1 is MNHNS and CDR2 is SASEGT in the germline V gene. The CDR3 is made up of 15 amino acids. V was cut by 1 base and J by 6 bases, with 13 bases left in between. The CDR3 DNA is TGTGCCAGCAGTGAAGTGGTTGGGGGTACTCAGCCCCAGCATTTT. Protein sequence: CASSEVVGGTQPQHF.

The gene calls are TRBV29-1 and TRBJ2-2; TRBD2 matches 8 bases. This CDR3 comprises 13 residues. Germline lookup yields CDR1 SQVTM and CDR2 ANQGSEA. After removal of 7 bases from V and 8 bases from J, the junction contained 9 bases not matched to a gene. The CDR3 loop reads CSGTTRLAGELFF. CDR3 DNA sequence: TGCAGCGGCACAACCAGACTAGCGGGGGAGCTGTTTTTT.

The sample holds a few counts of this clonotype. V is TRBV2 and J is TRBJ2-4, with D perhaps assigned TRBD1 or TRBD2 (7 bases each). The assigned J gene may be wrong: the sequence end matches TRBJ2-7 better. CDR1 and CDR2 (germline): SNHLY, FYNNEI. There are 18 residues in the CDR3. The CDR3 is CASSVPDRFSRGSYEQYF. The CDR3 region has the DNA TGTGCCAGCAGTGTCCCGGACAGGTTTTCTCGCGGGAGCTACGAGCAGTACTTC.

This clonotype has more than one count but fewer than ten. The V call is TRBV5-1, the J call TRBJ2-2; D is unclear. CDR3 length: 12 residues. In germline, CDR1 is SGHRS, CDR2 YFSETQ. Trimming took off 9 bases at V and 6 bases at J, with 12 bases between the two ends. This CDR3 reads CATRKGSGELFF. For the CDR3, the DNA is TGCGCCACCCGAAAAGGGTCCGGGGAGCTGTTTTTT.

This chain connects TRBV12-3 or TRBV12-4 to TRBJ2-1, with 7 bases aligning to TRBD2. The V gene end was trimmed by 6 bases and the J gene end by 11 bases; junction bases not matched to a gene: 10. The CDR3 has 13 residues. CDR3 sequence reads: CASSPSGGRQQFF. The CDR3 region has the DNA TGTGCCAGCAGCCCCTCGGGGGGTAGGCAGCAGTTCTTC.

The chain uses TRBV10-1 and TRBJ2-5, with 9 bases identical to TRBD2. The CDR3 contains 15 residues. Germline lookup yields CDR1 WNHNN and CDR2 SYGVQD (reference sequence). The junction had 6 bases not matched to a gene; V was cut back by 2 bases and J by 5 bases. The CDR3 coding sequence is TGCGCCAGCAGTGAGCAAGCGGGAGGCGGTGAGACCCAGTACTTC. Its translation is CASSEQAGGGETQYF.

The genes are TRBV4-3 and TRBJ1-1, with D possibly TRBD1 on 5 matching bases. The CDR3 runs 16 residues. Looked up from germline, CDR1 is LGHNA and CDR2 is YSLEER. The ends were cut back, 0 bases at V and 5 bases at J, with 16 bases in the middle. CDR3 sequence: CASSQDRRGVGTEAFF. Written as DNA, the CDR3 is TGCGCCAGCAGCCAAGATAGACGAGGGGTGGGTACTGAAGCTTTCTTT.

The CDR3 region is CASSFFVLAGDTQYF. The CDR3 coding sequence is TGTGCCAGCAGTTTTTTTGTCCTAGCGGGAGATACGCAGTATTTT. The J gene is TRBJ2-3, the V gene TRBV12-3 or TRBV12-4, with TRBD2 identical over 8 bases. CDR3 length: 15 residues. V gave up 3 bases and J gave up 5 bases; unmatched junction bases: 7.

The chain uses TRBV12-3 or TRBV12-4 and TRBJ2-2, with 12 bases lining up with TRBD2. This CDR3 has 14 residues. Losses at the gene ends were 6 bases for V and 7 bases for J; bases not matched to a gene: 3. CDR3 amino acids: CASRTSGSGGELFF. CDR3 DNA sequence: TGTGCCAGCAGGACTAGCGGGAGCGGCGGGGAGCTGTTTTTT.

In its sample, this clonotype was seen a few times. The chain joins TRBV20-1 to TRBJ2-3; maybe TRBD2 (6 bases). The CDR3 has 14 amino acids. V shed 0 bases and J shed 2 bases, with 9 bases lying between them. Germline lookup yields CDR1 DFQATT and CDR2 SNEGSKA (reference sequence). CDR3 nucleotide sequence: TGCAGTGCTAGAGATGGGACTTCCACAGATACGCAGTATTTT. It codes for CSARDGTSTDTQYF.